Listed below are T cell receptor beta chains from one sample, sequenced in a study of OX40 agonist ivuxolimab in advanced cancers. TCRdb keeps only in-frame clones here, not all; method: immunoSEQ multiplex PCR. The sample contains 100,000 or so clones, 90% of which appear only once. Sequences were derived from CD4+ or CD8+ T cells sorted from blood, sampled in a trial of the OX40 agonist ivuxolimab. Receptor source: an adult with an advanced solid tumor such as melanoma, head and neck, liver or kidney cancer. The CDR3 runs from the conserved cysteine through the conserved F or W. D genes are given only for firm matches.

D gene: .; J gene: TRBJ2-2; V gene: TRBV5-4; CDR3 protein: CASSLNGASNTGELFF; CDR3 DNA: TGTGCCAGCAGCTTAAACGGGGCCTCGAACACCGGGGAGCTGTTTTTT
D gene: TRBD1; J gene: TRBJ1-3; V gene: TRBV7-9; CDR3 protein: CASSSDRAFENTIYF; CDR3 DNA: TGTGCCAGCAGCTCAGACAGGGCATTCGAAAACACCATATATTTT
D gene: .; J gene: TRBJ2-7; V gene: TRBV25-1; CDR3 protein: CASSDRHRGRDEQYF; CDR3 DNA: TGTGCCAGCAGTGACCGACACAGGGGGAGGGACGAGCAGTACTTC
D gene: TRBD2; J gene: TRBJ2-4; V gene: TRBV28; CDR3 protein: CASKTSGRVKNIQYF; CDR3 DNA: TGTGCCAGCAAAACTAGCGGGAGAGTCAAAAACATTCAGTACTTC
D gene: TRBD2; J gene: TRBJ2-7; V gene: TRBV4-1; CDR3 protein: CASSQDLAGSYEQYF; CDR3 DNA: TGCGCCAGCAGCCAAGATCTAGCGGGGTCTTACGAGCAGTACTTC
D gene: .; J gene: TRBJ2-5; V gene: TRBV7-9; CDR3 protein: CASSLFESEFGETQYF; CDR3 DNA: TGTGCCAGCAGCTTATTTGAGTCTGAATTCGGAGAGACCCAGTACTTC
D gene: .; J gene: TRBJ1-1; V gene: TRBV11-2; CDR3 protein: CASTDFGLRNTEAFF; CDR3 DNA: TGTGCCAGCACCGATTTCGGACTCAGGAACACTGAAGCTTTCTTT
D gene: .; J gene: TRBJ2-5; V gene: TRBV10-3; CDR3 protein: CAIRGLSGETQYF; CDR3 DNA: TGTGCCATCCGAGGACTATCTGGGGAAACCCAGTACTTC
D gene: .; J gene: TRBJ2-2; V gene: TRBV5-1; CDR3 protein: CASSFGVRELFF; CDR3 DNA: TGCGCCAGCAGCTTCGGGGTACGGGAGCTGTTTTTT
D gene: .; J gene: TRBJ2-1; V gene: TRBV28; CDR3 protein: CASKPPGTAGSPEQFF; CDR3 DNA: TGTGCCAGCAAACCACCGGGGACTGCCGGCAGCCCAGAGCAGTTCTTC
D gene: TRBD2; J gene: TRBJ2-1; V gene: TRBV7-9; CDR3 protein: CASSLVSGLAGGDNEQFF; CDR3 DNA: TGTGCCAGCAGCTTAGTCTCGGGGTTAGCGGGAGGGGACAATGAGCAGTTCTTC
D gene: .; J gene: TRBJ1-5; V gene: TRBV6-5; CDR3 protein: CASRKTSNQPQHF; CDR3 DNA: TGTGCCAGCCGGAAAACTAGCAATCAGCCCCAGCATTTT
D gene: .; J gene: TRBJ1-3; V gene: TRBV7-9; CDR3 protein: CASSLGRGSGNTIYF; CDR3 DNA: TGTGCCAGCAGCTTGGGCAGGGGCTCTGGAAACACCATATATTTT
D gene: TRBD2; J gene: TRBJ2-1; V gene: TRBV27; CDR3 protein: CASRPPEGTSGYNEQFF; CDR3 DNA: TGTGCCAGCAGGCCCCCTGAGGGGACTAGCGGTTACAATGAGCAGTTCTTC
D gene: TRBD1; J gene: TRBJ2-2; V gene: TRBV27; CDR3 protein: CASSLKTGITGELFF; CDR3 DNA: TGTGCCAGCAGTTTAAAGACAGGGATAACCGGGGAGCTGTTTTTT